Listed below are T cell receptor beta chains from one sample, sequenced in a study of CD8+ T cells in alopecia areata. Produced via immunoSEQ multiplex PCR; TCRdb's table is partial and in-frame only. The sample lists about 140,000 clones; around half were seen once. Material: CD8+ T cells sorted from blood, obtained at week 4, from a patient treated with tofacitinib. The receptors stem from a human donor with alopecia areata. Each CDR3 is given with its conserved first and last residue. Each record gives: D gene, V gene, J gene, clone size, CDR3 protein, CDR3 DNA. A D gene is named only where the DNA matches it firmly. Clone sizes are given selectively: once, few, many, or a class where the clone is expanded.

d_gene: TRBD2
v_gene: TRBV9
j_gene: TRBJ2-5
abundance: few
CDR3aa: CASSDTSGGRETQYF
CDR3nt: TGTGCCAGCAGCGATACTAGCGGGGGCCGGGAGACCCAGTACTTC

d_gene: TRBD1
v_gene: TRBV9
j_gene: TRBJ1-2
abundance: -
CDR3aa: CASSGWSFGQVYGYTF
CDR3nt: TGTGCCAGCAGCGGATGGAGTTTTGGACAGGTCTATGGCTACACCTTC

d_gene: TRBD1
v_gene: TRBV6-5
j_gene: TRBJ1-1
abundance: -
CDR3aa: CASRGTANTEAFF
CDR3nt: TGTGCCAGCAGAGGGACAGCGAACACTGAAGCTTTCTTT

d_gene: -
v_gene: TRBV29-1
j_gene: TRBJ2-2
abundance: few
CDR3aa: CSAVARLGTGELFF
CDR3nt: TGCAGCGCTGTCGCGCGACTAGGCACCGGGGAGCTGTTTTTT

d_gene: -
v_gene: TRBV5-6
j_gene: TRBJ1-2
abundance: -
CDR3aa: CASSLQYSEDYGYTF
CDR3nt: TGTGCCAGCAGCTTGCAGTACTCTGAGGACTATGGCTACACCTTC

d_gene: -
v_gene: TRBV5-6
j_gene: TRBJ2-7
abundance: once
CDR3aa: CASSLGDTYEQYF
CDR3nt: TGTGCCAGCAGCTTAGGGGACACCTACGAGCAGTACTTC

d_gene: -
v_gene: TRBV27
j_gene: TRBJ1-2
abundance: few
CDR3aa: CASSLIQGWDYGYTF
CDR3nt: TGTGCCAGCAGTCTAATACAGGGCTGGGACTATGGCTACACCTTC

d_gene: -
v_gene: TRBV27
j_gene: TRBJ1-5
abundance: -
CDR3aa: CASSFGGIGQPQHF
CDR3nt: TGTGCCAGCAGTTTCGGGGGAATTGGTCAGCCCCAGCATTTT

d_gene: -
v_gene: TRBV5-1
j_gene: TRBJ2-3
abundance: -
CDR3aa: CASSSDFTDTQYF
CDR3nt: TGCGCCAGCAGCTCGGACTTCACAGATACGCAGTATTTT

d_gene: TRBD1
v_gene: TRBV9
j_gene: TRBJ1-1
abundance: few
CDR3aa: CASSVAFLGTGMSEAFF
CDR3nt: TGTGCCAGCAGCGTGGCGTTTTTAGGGACAGGGATGTCTGAAGCTTTCTTT

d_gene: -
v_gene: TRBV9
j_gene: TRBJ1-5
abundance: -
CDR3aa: CASSVEDGNQPQHF
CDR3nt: TGTGCCAGCAGCGTAGAAGATGGCAATCAGCCCCAGCATTTT

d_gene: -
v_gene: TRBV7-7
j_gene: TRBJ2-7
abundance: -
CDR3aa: CASSLAAWGTEQYF
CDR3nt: TGTGCTAGCAGCTTAGCCGCCTGGGGGACCGAGCAGTACTTC

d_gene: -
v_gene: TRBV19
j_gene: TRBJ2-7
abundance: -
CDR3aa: CASSTNGRSYEQYF
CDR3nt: TGTGCCAGTAGTACAAATGGGCGGTCCTACGAGCAGTACTTC

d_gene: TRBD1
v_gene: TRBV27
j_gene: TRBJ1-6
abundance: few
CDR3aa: CASRRQGNSPLHF
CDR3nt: TGTGCCAGCAGGAGACAGGGTAATTCACCCCTCCACTTT

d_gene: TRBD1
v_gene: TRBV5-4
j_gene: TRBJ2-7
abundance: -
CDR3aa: CASSSLNPRDREDEQYF
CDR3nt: TGTGCCAGCAGCTCCCTGAATCCCCGGGACAGGGAGGACGAGCAGTACTTC

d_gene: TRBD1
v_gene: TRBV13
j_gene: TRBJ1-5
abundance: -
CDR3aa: CASSRTGDGNQPQHF
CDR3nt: TGTGCCAGCAGCCGCACAGGGGACGGCAATCAGCCCCAGCATTTT

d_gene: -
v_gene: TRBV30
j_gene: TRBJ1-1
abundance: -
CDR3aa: CAWIIAGNTEAFF
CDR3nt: TGTGCCTGGATAATTGCAGGGAACACTGAAGCTTTCTTT

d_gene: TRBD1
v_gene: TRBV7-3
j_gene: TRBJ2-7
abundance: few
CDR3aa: CASSLRQGSSYEQYF
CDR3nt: TGTGCCAGCAGCTTAAGACAGGGGAGCTCCTACGAGCAGTACTTC